The 4 T cell receptor beta chains in this list originate from one sample, sequenced in a study of immune evolution from preneoplasia to lung adenocarcinoma. Sequencing used immunoSEQ multiplex PCR; TCRdb keeps in-frame clones, though not all of them. The profile shows thousands of clones, around 86% of them singletons. The sequencing input was FFPE minimally invasive lung adenocarcinoma tissue. The source is an older donor with lung adenocarcinoma.

The chain joins TRBV6-1 to TRBJ2-3, with D possibly matching TRBD1 (6 bases). The CDR3 loop spans 15 amino acids. Germline assignment: CDR1 MNHNS and CDR2 SASEGT. Trimming took 7 bases from V and 1 from J, leaving 15 bases between them. CDR3 protein: CASKTGLMGTDTQYF. For the CDR3, the DNA is TGTGCCAGCAAAACAGGGTTGATGGGCACAGATACGCAGTATTTT.

This chain links TRBV5-1 with TRBJ2-7; D is perhaps TRBD1 (6 bases). Germline V gene data show CDR1 as SGHRS and CDR2 as YFSETQ. The CDR3 length is 14 residues. V was clipped by 3 bases and J by 2 bases, with 12 bases between them. For the CDR3, the DNA is TGCGCCAGCAGCTCTACGGGACACACCTACGAGCAGTACTTC. Amino acids: CASSSTGHTYEQYF.

In its sample, this clone was seen once. V gene TRBV6-4 combines with J gene TRBJ2-1; the D is unclear. V lost 3 bases and J 7 bases, leaving 10 bases between the germline ends. The CDR3 is 13 residues long. Germline V gene data show CDR1 as MRHNA and CDR2 as SNTAGT. CDR3 sequence: CASSEAPGNEQFF. The DNA of the CDR3 is TGTGCCAGCAGTGAGGCGCCTGGGAATGAGCAGTTCTTC.

This chain uses TRBV6-6 with TRBJ1-1; 8 nucleotides line up with TRBD1. Trimming at V came to 2 bases and at J to 5 bases, leaving 4 bases not matched to a gene. CDR1 and CDR2 from the germline V gene are MNHNY and SVGAGI (reference sequence). The CDR3 has 14 residues. The CDR3 sequence: CASSYGQGGTEAFF. In DNA form, the CDR3 reads TGTGCCAGCAGTTACGGACAGGGAGGTACTGAAGCTTTCTTT.